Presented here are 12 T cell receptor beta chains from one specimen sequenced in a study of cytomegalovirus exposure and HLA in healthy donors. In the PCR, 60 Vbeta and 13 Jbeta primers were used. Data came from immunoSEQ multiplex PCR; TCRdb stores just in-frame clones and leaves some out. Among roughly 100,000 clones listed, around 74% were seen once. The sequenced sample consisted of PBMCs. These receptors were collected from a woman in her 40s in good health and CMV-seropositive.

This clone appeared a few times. CDR3 DNA sequence: TGTGCCAGTAGTGCAGTAGTCGGACGGGGTAACTATGGCTACACCTTC. Translating gives CASSAVVGRGNYGYTF. The chain is built from TRBV19 and TRBJ1-2; D unclear. Germline values: CDR1 LNHDA, CDR2 SQIVND (reference sequence). With 5 bases removed from V and 1 base from J, the gap between germline ends came to 17 bases. The CDR3 totals 16 residues.

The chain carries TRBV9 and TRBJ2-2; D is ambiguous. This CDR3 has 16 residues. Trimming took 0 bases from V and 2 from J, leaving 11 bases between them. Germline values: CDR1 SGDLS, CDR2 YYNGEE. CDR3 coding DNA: TGTGCCAGCAGCGTAGGGGCCTTTTCTAACACCGGGGAGCTGTTTTTT. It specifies CASSVGAFSNTGELFF.

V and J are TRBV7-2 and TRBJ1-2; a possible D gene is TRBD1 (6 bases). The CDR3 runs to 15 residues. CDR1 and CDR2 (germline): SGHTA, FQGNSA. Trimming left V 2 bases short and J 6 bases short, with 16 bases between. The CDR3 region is CASSLLRGGADGYTF. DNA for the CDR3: TGTGCCAGCAGCTTATTAAGGGGGGGGGCAGATGGCTACACCTTC.

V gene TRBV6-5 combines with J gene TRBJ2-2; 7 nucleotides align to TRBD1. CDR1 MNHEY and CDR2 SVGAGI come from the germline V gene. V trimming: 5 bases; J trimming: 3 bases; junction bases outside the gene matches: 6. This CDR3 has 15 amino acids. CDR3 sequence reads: CASSTVDRDTGELFF. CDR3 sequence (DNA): TGTGCCAGCAGTACAGTCGACAGGGACACCGGGGAGCTGTTTTTT.

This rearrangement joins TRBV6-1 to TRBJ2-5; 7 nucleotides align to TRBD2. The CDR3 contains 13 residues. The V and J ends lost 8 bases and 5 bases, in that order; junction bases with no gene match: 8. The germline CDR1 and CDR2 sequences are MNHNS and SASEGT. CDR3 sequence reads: CASWGGIGETQYF. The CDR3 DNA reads TGTGCCAGCTGGGGGGGGATCGGGGAGACCCAGTACTTC.

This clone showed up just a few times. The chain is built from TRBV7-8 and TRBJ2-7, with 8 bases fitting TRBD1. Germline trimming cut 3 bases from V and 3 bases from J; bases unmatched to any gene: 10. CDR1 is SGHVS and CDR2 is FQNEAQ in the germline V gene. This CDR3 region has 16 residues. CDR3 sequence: CASSFLPDRGLYEQYF. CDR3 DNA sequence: TGTGCCAGCAGCTTTCTACCCGACAGGGGACTCTACGAGCAGTACTTC.

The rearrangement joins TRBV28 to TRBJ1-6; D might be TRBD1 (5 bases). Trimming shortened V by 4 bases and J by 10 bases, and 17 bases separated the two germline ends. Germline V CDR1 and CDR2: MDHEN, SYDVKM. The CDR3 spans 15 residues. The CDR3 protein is CASSSPAGGGSPLHF. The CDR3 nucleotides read TGTGCCAGCAGTTCCCCCGCCGGTGGGGGGTCACCCCTCCACTTT. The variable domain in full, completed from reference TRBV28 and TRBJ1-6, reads DVKVTQSSRYLVKRTGEKVFLECVQDMDHENMFWYRQDPGLGLRLIYFSYDVKMKEKGDIPEGYSVSREKKERFSLILESASTNQTSMYLCASSSPAGGGSPLHFGNGTRLTVT.

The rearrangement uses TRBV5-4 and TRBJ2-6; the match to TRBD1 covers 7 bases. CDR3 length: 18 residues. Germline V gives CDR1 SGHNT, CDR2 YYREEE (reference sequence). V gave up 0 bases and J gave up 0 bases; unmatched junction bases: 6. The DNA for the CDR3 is TGTGCCAGCAGCTTGGGAGGGGGCCCACACTCTGGGGCCAACGTCCTGACTTTC. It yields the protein CASSLGGGPHSGANVLTF.

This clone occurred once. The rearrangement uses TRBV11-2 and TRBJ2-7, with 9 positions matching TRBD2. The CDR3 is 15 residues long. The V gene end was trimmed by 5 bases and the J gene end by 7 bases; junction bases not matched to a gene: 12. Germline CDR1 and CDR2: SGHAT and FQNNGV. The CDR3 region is CASSPRGGYAREQYF. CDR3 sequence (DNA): TGTGCCAGCAGCCCGCGGGGGGGCTATGCACGAGAGCAGTACTTC.

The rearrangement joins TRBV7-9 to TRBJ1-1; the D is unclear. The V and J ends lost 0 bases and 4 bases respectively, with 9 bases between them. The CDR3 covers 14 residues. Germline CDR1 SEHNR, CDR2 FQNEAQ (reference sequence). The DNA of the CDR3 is TGTGCCAGCAGCTTAGCCCCAAGCGGCACTGAAGCTTTCTTT. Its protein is CASSLAPSGTEAFF.

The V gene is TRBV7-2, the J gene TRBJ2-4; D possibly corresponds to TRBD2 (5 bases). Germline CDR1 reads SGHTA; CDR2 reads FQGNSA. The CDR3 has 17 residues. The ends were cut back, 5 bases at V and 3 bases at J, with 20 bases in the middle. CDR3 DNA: TGTGCCAGCAGCCGCCACCGGGGTGAAGGGAGCAAAAACATTCAGTACTTC. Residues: CASSRHRGEGSKNIQYF.

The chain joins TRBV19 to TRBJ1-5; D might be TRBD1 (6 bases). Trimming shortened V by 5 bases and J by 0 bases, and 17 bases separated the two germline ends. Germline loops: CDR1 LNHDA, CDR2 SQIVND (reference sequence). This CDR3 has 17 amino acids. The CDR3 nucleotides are TGTGCCAGTAGTCCCTCCGAACTGACAGGTAGCAATCAGCCCCAGCATTTT. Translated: CASSPSELTGSNQPQHF.